A single sample gave rise to the 23 T cell receptor beta chains below, sequenced in a study of blood T cell repertoires in COVID-19. This table comes from immunoSEQ multiplex PCR, and its TCRdb copy is limited to in-frame clones, with some not included. This sample has about 270,000 clones, with roughly 85% found just once. Sequenced sample: peripheral blood. All receptors derive from a woman aged 45 to 65 who had recovered from COVID-19.

The chain has TRBV7-9 and TRBJ1-2, with D hard to call. The germline V gene encodes CDR1 SEHNR and CDR2 FQNEAQ (reference sequence). V lost 5 bases, J lost 2 bases, and 3 bases lay in between. The CDR3 runs to 11 residues. The CDR3 is CASSQNYGYTF. Here the CDR3 DNA reads TGTGCCAGCAGCCAGAACTATGGCTACACCTTC.

The J gene is TRBJ2-7, the V gene TRBV27; possibly TRBD2 for D (5 bases). Trimming took 0 bases from V and 4 from J, leaving 13 bases between them. The germline gives CDR1 MNHEY, CDR2 SMNVEV (reference sequence). This CDR3 region has 15 residues. DNA of the CDR3: TGTGCCAGCAGTTTATCCCCGAATTCGGGATACGAGCAGTACTTC. Protein: CASSLSPNSGYEQYF.

The rearrangement joins TRBV27 to TRBJ2-2; the match to TRBD2 covers 8 bases. The V and J ends lost 4 bases and 4 bases, in that order; junction bases with no gene match: 8. The germline V gene has CDR1 MNHEY and CDR2 SMNVEV (reference sequence). This CDR3 is 16 amino acids long. The CDR3: CASSSNGLAGTGELFF. In DNA form, the CDR3 reads TGTGCCAGCAGTTCGAACGGACTAGCAGGCACCGGGGAGCTGTTTTTT.

This chain joins TRBV30 and TRBJ2-7, with TRBD1 identical over 8 bases. The CDR3 has 13 amino acids. Germline trimming cut 1 base from V and 7 bases from J; bases unmatched to any gene: 6. The germline V gene has CDR1 GTSNPN and CDR2 SVGIG (reference sequence). CDR3 loop: CAWSARTGREQYF. For the CDR3, the DNA is TGTGCCTGGAGTGCCCGGACAGGGAGGGAGCAGTACTTC.

This clone has just a few counts. V and J are TRBV6-4 and TRBJ2-1; TRBD2 matches 8 bases. CDR1 MRHNA and CDR2 SNTAGT come from the germline V gene. With V trimmed by 2 bases and J by 2 bases, 2 bases remained unmatched. CDR3 length equals 15 residues. The CDR3 protein is CASSDRGGAYNEQFF. CDR3 nucleotides: TGTGCCAGCAGTGACCGGGGGGGGGCCTACAATGAGCAGTTCTTC.

The chain carries TRBV19 and TRBJ1-2, with D tentatively TRBD1 (6 bases). Germline values: CDR1 LNHDA, CDR2 SQIVND (reference sequence). Trimming left V 7 bases short and J 2 bases short, with 14 bases between. CDR3 length: 14 amino acids. For the CDR3, the DNA is TGTGCCAGTACCCTCGCAACAGGGAACTATGGCTACACCTTC. This codes for CASTLATGNYGYTF. Looking up the rest from reference TRBV19 and TRBJ1-2 gives the full variable domain: DGGITQSPKYLFRKEGQNVTLSCEQNLNHDAMYWYRQDPGQGLRLIYYSQIVNDFQKGDIAEGYSVSREKKESFPLTVTSAQKNPTAFYLCASTLATGNYGYTFGSGTRLTVV.

This chain connects TRBV28 to TRBJ2-5; no reliable D call. Per the germline V gene, CDR1 is MDHEN and CDR2 is SYDVKM. CDR3 size: 12 residues. V shed 2 bases and J shed 6 bases, with 7 bases lying between them. The CDR3 DNA is TGTGCCAGCAGTTTAAGCTCCCAGACCCAGTACTTC. This gives the protein CASSLSSQTQYF.

This clone was seen a single time. The chain joins TRBV5-1 to TRBJ2-7, with D unclear. Germline V gene lookup returns CDR1 SGHRS and CDR2 YFSETQ. V was cut by 0 bases and J by 3 bases, with 10 bases left in between. The CDR3 spans 14 residues. CDR3 region: CASSLATTGYEQYF. The DNA for the CDR3 is TGCGCCAGCAGCTTGGCCACTACTGGCTACGAGCAGTACTTC. Supplemented by reference TRBV5-1 and TRBJ2-7, the full variable domain reads KAGVTQTPRYLIKTRGQQVTLSCSPISGHRSVSWYQQTPGQGLQFLFEYFSETQRNKGNFPGRFSGRQFSNSRSEMNVSTLELGDSALYLCASSLATTGYEQYFGPGTRLTVT.

This clone has a handful of counts. The chain combines TRBV7-6 with TRBJ1-5; D is uncertain. The V end was cut by 1 base, the J end by 2 bases, with 6 bases between. Germline V CDR1 and CDR2: SGHVS, FNYEAQ. This CDR3 spans 14 amino acids. The CDR3 spells CASSLGLGNQPQHF. The DNA of the CDR3 is TGTGCCAGCAGCTTAGGGTTAGGCAATCAGCCCCAGCATTTT.

This clone was seen only once. The chain couples TRBV7-2 to TRBJ2-1; the match to TRBD2 covers 9 bases. The CDR3 sequence is 15 residues long. The germline gives CDR1 SGHTA, CDR2 FQGNSA. The ends lost 5 bases at V and 6 bases at J; junction bases unmatched: 8. CDR3 loop: CASSRLVAGANEQFF. The DNA for the CDR3 is TGTGCCAGCAGCCGTTTGGTAGCGGGAGCCAATGAGCAGTTCTTC.

This chain uses TRBV7-3 with TRBJ2-5, with 8 bases that match TRBD2. V lost 5 bases to trimming and J lost 3 bases; unmatched junction nucleotides: 8. Germline V gene lookup returns CDR1 SGHTA and CDR2 FQGTGA. CDR3 length: 15 amino acids. This chain's CDR3 is CASSPRAGGKETQYF. CDR3 sequence (DNA): TGTGCCAGCAGCCCTCGGGCGGGGGGAAAAGAGACCCAGTACTTC.

This clone was seen just once. The chain is built from TRBV28 and TRBJ2-1; 11 bases align to TRBD2. V gave up 4 bases and J gave up 0 bases; unmatched junction bases: 14. Germline CDR1 and CDR2: MDHEN and SYDVKM. This CDR3 has 20 residues. As DNA, the CDR3 is TGTGCCAGCAGTTCCCCCCCACAGGCTAGCGGGAGGAGCTCCTACAATGAGCAGTTCTTC. It yields the protein CASSSPPQASGRSSYNEQFF.

J is TRBJ1-2 and V is TRBV14, with 7 bases identical to TRBD1. Per germline, CDR1 SGHDN and CDR2 FVKESK. The CDR3 covers 14 residues. V shed 4 bases, J shed 3 bases, and the junction held 5 bases outside the gene matches. DNA for the CDR3: TGTGCCAGCAGCCCGACAGGGTTCGACTATGGCTACACCTTC. Protein product: CASSPTGFDYGYTF.

The J gene is TRBJ2-5, the V gene TRBV3-1 (or the pseudogene TRBV3-2), with a weak D call TRBD2 (6 bases). CDR1 is LGHDT and CDR2 is YNNKEL in the germline V gene (reference sequence). Trimming shortened V by 1 base and J by 14 bases, and 14 bases separated the two germline ends. The CDR3 runs to 12 residues. CDR3 in DNA: TGTGCCAGCAGCCAAGCCCGCGGGACCCCATACTTC. It codes for CASSQARGTPYF.

This chain uses TRBV19 with TRBJ1-1; 7 bases agree with TRBD1. V was pared by 8 bases and J by 2 bases, with 11 bases of the junction left unmatched. CDR1 and CDR2 from the germline V gene are LNHDA and SQIVND (reference sequence). This CDR3 region has 15 residues. CDR3: CASDTEGTANTEAFF. The CDR3 nucleotides are TGTGCCAGTGATACCGAGGGGACAGCAAACACTGAAGCTTTCTTT. Combining the CDR3 with reference TRBV19 and TRBJ1-1 gives the whole variable domain DGGITQSPKYLFRKEGQNVTLSCEQNLNHDAMYWYRQDPGQGLRLIYYSQIVNDFQKGDIAEGYSVSREKKESFPLTVTSAQKNPTAFYLCASDTEGTANTEAFFGQGTRLTVV.

The CDR3 sequence is CASSKVYGGPHYEQYF. CDR3 nucleotides: TGTGCCAGCAGCAAAGTTTATGGGGGCCCGCACTACGAGCAGTACTTC. The V gene is TRBV21-1, the J gene TRBJ2-7; the table's D gene call, TRBD1, was not cross checked with the DNA. TRBV21-1 is a documented pseudogene. The CDR3 totals 16 residues.

This clone was seen just once. This chain connects TRBV7-3 to TRBJ2-1, with 9 bases fitting TRBD1. The ends lost 1 base at V and 3 bases at J; junction bases unmatched: 1. CDR1 SGHTA and CDR2 FQGTGA come from the germline V gene. The CDR3 is made up of 15 amino acids. In DNA, the CDR3 is TGTGCCAGCAGCTTAATGGGACAGGGCTACAATGAGCAGTTCTTC. This codes for CASSLMGQGYNEQFF.

Only a few counts were recorded for this clone. The chain recombines TRBV19 with TRBJ2-7; maybe TRBD1 (7 bases). The CDR3 loop spans 16 amino acids. Germline V gene sequence: CDR1 LNHDA, CDR2 SQIVND (reference sequence). Trimming pared 1 base from V and 3 bases from J, leaving 16 bases between. In DNA, the CDR3 is TGTGCCAGTAGTATAGGCGGAGGGACAGCAGTCTACGAGCAGTACTTC. Encoded protein: CASSIGGGTAVYEQYF.

This rearrangement joins TRBV5-1 to TRBJ2-3, with 8 bases identical to TRBD2. J lost 5 bases, V lost 1 base, and 9 bases had no gene match. The CDR3 loop spans 16 amino acids. Germline V gene sequence: CDR1 SGHRS, CDR2 YFSETQ. This chain's CDR3 is CASSLLPAGAEDTQYF. The CDR3 bases are TGCGCCAGCAGCTTGTTGCCAGCGGGAGCGGAAGATACGCAGTATTTT.

The rearrangement links TRBV5-6 to TRBJ2-7; possibly TRBD1 for D (6 bases). This CDR3 has 15 amino acids. Germline V CDR1 and CDR2: SGHDT, YYEEEE. Deletions cut 4 bases from V and 2 bases from J, with 16 bases between. In nucleotides, the CDR3 is TGTGCCAGCAGCATCCTATCACAGGGCGCCTACGAGCAGTACTTC. Translated, it gives CASSILSQGAYEQYF.

The rearrangement uses TRBV24-1 and TRBJ1-1, with D hard to call. This CDR3 contains 16 residues. CDR1 and CDR2 from the germline V gene are KGHDR and SFDVKD. Trimming pared 0 bases from V and 1 base from J, leaving 11 bases between. CDR3 coding DNA: TGTGCCACCAGTGATTTGCGGGGAGGGCCGAACACTGAAGCTTTCTTT. It codes for CATSDLRGGPNTEAFF.

This chain joins TRBV28 and TRBJ2-2; D possibly corresponds to TRBD1 (5 bases). The ends were cut back, 5 bases at V and 4 bases at J, with 14 bases in the middle. The CDR3 contains 15 residues. Germline CDR1 reads MDHEN; CDR2 reads SYDVKM. CDR3 nucleotide sequence: TGTGCCAGCAGTCCCCAGGGCCTGAGCACCGGGGAGCTGTTTTTT. This sequence encodes CASSPQGLSTGELFF.

The CDR3, as DNA: TGTGCCAGCAGAACAGGGGTCACTGAAGCTTTCTTT. This codes for CASRTGVTEAFF. This chain links TRBV27 with TRBJ1-1, with TRBD1 matching 7 bases. Germline V gene data show CDR1 as MNHEY and CDR2 as SMNVEV (reference sequence). V dropped 6 bases and J dropped 4; count of bases not matched to a gene: 2. The CDR3 runs 12 residues.